Listed here are 16 T cell receptor beta chains from one sample, sequenced in a study of identical twins (TCRdb year 2016). The library relied on 5' RACE. The reads were generated on an Illumina HiSeq 2000. The public reads were quality trimmed at Q25 with fastp and then assembled into clones with MiXCR by TCRdb, keeping productive beta chains. Rows are unified per CDR3 protein, each entry keeping the most common DNA and genes. The sample table contains around 480,000 distinct CDR3 sequences; only one count was recorded for 13% to 15% of them. Roughly 0.56% of the sample is taken by the ten largest. This sample was also put to use in a study of yellow fever vaccine responses in identical twins.

The specimen was CD4+ T cells sorted from blood. These receptors all come from a woman between 18 and 29 years old in good health.

V usage is TRBV15 and J usage is TRBJ2-7; 8 positions match TRBD1. The CDR3 has 15 residues. J gave up 3 bases and V 4 bases, and 8 bases lay outside the gene matches. Per germline, CDR1 LNHNV and CDR2 YYDKDF (reference sequence). CDR3 DNA sequence: TGTGCCACCAGCAATAGCGACAGGGGTGACTACGAGCAGTACTTC. It codes for CATSNSDRGDYEQYF. The variable domain in full, completed from reference TRBV15 and TRBJ2-7, reads DAMVIQNPRYQVTQFGKPVTLSCSQTLNHNVMYWYQQKSSQAPKLLFHYYDKDFNNEADTPDNFQSRRPNTSFCFLDIRSPGLGDTAMYLCATSNSDRGDYEQYFGPGTRLTVT.

Many counts were recorded for this clonotype. The J gene is TRBJ1-6, the V gene TRBV7-2, with D unclear. The CDR3 loop spans 14 amino acids. With 3 bases removed from V and 9 bases from J, the gap between germline ends came to 12 bases. CDR1 and CDR2 (germline): SGHTA, FQGNSA. The CDR3 nucleotides read TGTGCCAGCAGCTTTAGGAGTGAATCTTCACCCCTCCACTTT. It is translated as CASSFRSESSPLHF.

The chain carries TRBV20-1 and TRBJ2-1; D uncertain. Germline V CDR1 and CDR2: DFQATT, SNEGSKA (reference sequence). Trimming took 2 bases from V and 6 from J, leaving 2 bases between them. The CDR3 consists of 10 residues. CDR3 loop: CSARLNEQFF. The CDR3 coding sequence is TGCAGTGCTAGACTCAATGAGCAGTTCTTC.

The rearrangement joins TRBV5-4 to TRBJ2-7, with D possibly TRBD1 on 6 matching bases. Germline loops: CDR1 SGHNT, CDR2 YYREEE (reference sequence). Trimming stripped 4 bases from V and 2 bases from J, with 16 bases between. This CDR3 has 15 residues. CDR3 nucleotides: TGTGCCAGCAGCGATCCGGGACAACTACCCTACGAGCAGTACTTC. Amino acids: CASSDPGQLPYEQYF.

The chain has TRBV11-2 and TRBJ2-4; D call uncertain. Germline assignment: CDR1 SGHAT and CDR2 FQNNGV. The CDR3 loop spans 16 amino acids. V lost 6 bases to trimming and J lost 0 bases, with 15 bases between them. CDR3: CASSTGFTLAKNIQYF. CDR3 DNA sequence: TGTGCCAGCAGTACCGGGTTTACTCTAGCCAAAAACATTCAGTACTTC.

V gene TRBV20-1 combines with J gene TRBJ1-4, with D perhaps matching TRBD1 (6 bases). Germline V lookup: CDR1 DFQATT, CDR2 SNEGSKA (reference sequence). The length of the CDR3 is 16 residues. The V gene lost 6 bases and the J gene lost 5 bases, with 22 bases spanning the gap. CDR3 region: CSADWVVDRGNEKLFF. The CDR3 coding sequence is TGCAGTGCCGACTGGGTTGTGGACAGAGGAAATGAAAAACTGTTTTTT.

This chain uses TRBV24-1 with TRBJ2-5, with D possibly TRBD2 on 6 matching bases. This CDR3 is 14 amino acids long. Germline V lookup: CDR1 KGHDR, CDR2 SFDVKD. The ends were cut back, 9 bases at V and 5 bases at J, with 18 bases in the middle. As DNA, the CDR3 is TGTGCCACCTCACGACCCGGTGGGGGGGAGACCCAGTACTTC. Its protein is CATSRPGGGETQYF.

This clonotype occurred a few times. The DNA for the CDR3 is TGTGCCAGCAGCCCTTTCCCCTTAGCGGACCATTCCTACGAGCAGTACTTC. Translating it yields CASSPFPLADHSYEQYF. The rearrangement joins TRBV27 to TRBJ2-7, with D possibly matching TRBD2 (6 bases). From germline, CDR1 is MNHEY and CDR2 SMNVEV (reference sequence). The CDR3 totals 17 residues. Trimming took off 6 bases at V and 1 base at J, with 22 bases between the two ends.

This clonotype was counted between two and nine times. This sequence joins TRBV28 and TRBJ2-7, with D unresolved. This CDR3 has 16 residues. Trimming pared 4 bases from V and 4 bases from J, leaving 20 bases between. Germline loops: CDR1 MDHEN, CDR2 SYDVKM. The CDR3 coding sequence is TGTGCCAGCAGTTCCCAGAGTGTAGCCAGGTTATACGAGCAGTACTTC. Its translation: CASSSQSVARLYEQYF.

This clonotype was seen a handful of times. The chain couples TRBV25-1 to TRBJ2-2, with 12 bases fitting TRBD2. CDR1 is MGHDK, CDR2 SYGVNS, per germline. The CDR3 is 13 amino acids. V lost 6 bases, J lost 7 bases, and 0 bases stayed unmatched. The CDR3 DNA reads as TGTGCCAGCAGGACTAGCGGGAGCGGGGAGCTGTTTTTT. Its protein is CASRTSGSGELFF.

This clonotype appeared many times. V is TRBV6-2 or TRBV6-3 and J is TRBJ2-3; 10 bases map to TRBD2. Germline values: CDR1 MNHEY, CDR2 SVGEGT. Trimming took 8 bases from V and 4 from J; bases not matched to a gene: 9. The length of the CDR3 is 15 residues. CDR3 nucleotide sequence: TGTGCCAGCGCATTAGCGGGAGGTCAAGCAGATACGCAGTATTTT. It is translated as CASALAGGQADTQYF.

V and J are TRBV27 and TRBJ2-7; D may be TRBD2 (5 bases). The CDR3 extends over 17 amino acids. V was pared by 2 bases and J by 0 bases, with 17 bases between. CDR1 and CDR2 from the germline V gene are MNHEY and SMNVEV (reference sequence). The CDR3 coding sequence is TGTGCCAGCAGTTTAAGGGCCGTGGACTCCAGCTCCTACGAGCAGTACTTC. It codes for CASSLRAVDSSSYEQYF.

This clonotype was counted only a few times. The chain combines TRBV5-4 with TRBJ2-3; 8 positions match TRBD2. The germline V gene encodes CDR1 SGHNT and CDR2 YYREEE (reference sequence). V lost 0 bases, J lost 2 bases, and 2 bases stayed unmatched. This CDR3 has 15 residues. The CDR3 region has the DNA TGTGCCAGCAGCTTGGATAGCGGGATCACAGATACGCAGTATTTT. It specifies CASSLDSGITDTQYF.

The CDR3 nucleotides are TGTGCCAGCAGTTTATTCGTTGGGCCAGGGTTCGGCCACGAGCAGTACTTC. Amino acid sequence: CASSLFVGPGFGHEQYF. The gene calls are TRBV27 and TRBJ2-7, with a weak D call TRBD1 (5 bases). CDR3 length: 17 amino acids. The germline V and J ends were trimmed by 1 base and 5 bases, with 21 bases remaining between them. Germline loops: CDR1 MNHEY, CDR2 SMNVEV (reference sequence).

This chain links TRBV28 with TRBJ2-7; D is unclear. Trimming removed 6 bases at V and 2 bases at J, with 14 bases between. Germline V gives CDR1 MDHEN, CDR2 SYDVKM. The CDR3 totals 14 residues. The CDR3 nucleotides are TGTGCCAGCAGGGATGGCGGTACTACCTACGAGCAGTACTTC. This translates into CASRDGGTTYEQYF.

In its sample, this clonotype was seen a few times. The J gene is TRBJ2-1, the V gene TRBV12-3 or TRBV12-4; TRBD2 agrees at 7 bases. CDR3 length: 15 residues. V dropped 3 bases and J dropped 8; count of bases not matched to a gene: 10. This CDR3 reads CASSLQRGFGHEQFF. The DNA for the CDR3 is TGTGCCAGCAGTTTGCAGCGGGGCTTCGGCCATGAGCAGTTCTTC.